The source of this T cell receptor beta chain is a study of T cell responses to AZD1222 COVID-19 vaccine. Study conclusions and caveats: Spike was spanned by vaccine-associated CD4 TCRs, which were dominant at 160-218 and 743-854.

The assay was immunoSEQ multiplex PCR, and TCRdb's table has in-frame clones only and misses some. This table has about 82,000 clones, more than 75% appearing once. Researchers grouped second doses given at about 4 or about 12 weeks into one pool. Comments on this clone: Antigen unknown.

V was clipped by 1 base and J by 2 bases, with 12 bases between them. CDR1 and CDR2 from the germline V gene are MNHNS and SASEGT. The CDR3 contains 15 residues. J is TRBJ2-7 and V is TRBV6-1; no clear D gene. Material: peripheral blood, obtained 28 days after the second AZD1222 dose. The receptor was isolated from an adult who received the AZD1222 COVID-19 vaccine. DNA for the CDR3: TGTGCCAGCAGTGAAGTCGGCGACCCTACCTACGAGCAGTACTTC. It yields the protein CASSEVGDPTYEQYF.